What follows are 30 T cell receptor beta chains derived from one specimen sequenced in a study of identical twins. TCRdb independently ran MiXCR on the 5' RACE reads; one entry per CDR3 protein. The repertoire has 350,000 to 500,000 distinct CDR3 sequences, roughly 18% of them found once; the top ten carry approximately 12%. Material for sequencing was naive T cells sorted from blood. All receptors come from a middle-aged man in good health.

The rearrangement uses TRBV27 and TRBJ2-1, with a possible D match to TRBD2 (6 bases). The V gene lost 5 bases and the J gene lost 7 bases, with 12 bases spanning the gap. This CDR3 is 13 amino acids long. Looked up from germline, CDR1 is MNHEY and CDR2 is SMNVEV (reference sequence). The CDR3, as DNA: TGTGCCAGCAGTACCGGGACTTGGAATGAGCAGTTCTTC. It encodes CASSTGTWNEQFF.

This clonotype has only a few counts. The V gene is TRBV20-1, the J gene TRBJ2-7; 12 nucleotides match TRBD2. Trimming removed 0 bases from V and 7 bases from J; junction bases left unmatched: 7. The CDR3 runs to 15 residues. Germline V gene data show CDR1 as DFQATT and CDR2 as SNEGSKA (reference sequence). CDR3 protein: CSARDSLAGGREQYF. The CDR3 DNA reads TGCAGTGCTAGAGATTCCCTAGCGGGAGGGAGAGAGCAGTACTTC.

A few counts support this clonotype. The gene calls are TRBV29-1 and TRBJ2-7; weak D call: TRBD2 (5 bases). The CDR3 is 14 residues long. V lost 2 bases and J 7 bases, leaving 18 bases between the germline ends. The germline gives CDR1 SQVTM, CDR2 ANQGSEA. The CDR3 DNA reads TGCAGCGTTGAAACGTGGACGGGATGGAAAGAGCAGTACTTC. Its translation is CSVETWTGWKEQYF.

The CDR3, as DNA: TGTGCCAGCAGTTTAAGTCGGGGGGGCCCTATTGGGGAGCTGTTTTTT. Its translation: CASSLSRGGPIGELFF. This rearrangement joins TRBV12-3 or TRBV12-4 to TRBJ2-2; 8 bases are a match to TRBD2. The CDR3 is made up of 16 amino acids. With V trimmed by 2 bases and J by 8 bases, 10 bases remained unmatched.

This clonotype was seen a few times. This chain connects TRBV20-1 to TRBJ1-5; a possible D gene is TRBD1 (6 bases). The CDR3 spans 17 residues. Germline values: CDR1 DFQATT, CDR2 SNEGSKA (reference sequence). The ends were cut back, 3 bases at V and 0 bases at J, with 18 bases in the middle. The CDR3 DNA reads TGCAGTGCTAGCCTCCCCGGGACAATCTATAGCAATCAGCCCCAGCATTTT. Translating it yields CSASLPGTIYSNQPQHF.

The chain couples TRBV20-1 to TRBJ2-7, with 11 bases lining up with TRBD1. Germline V gene data show CDR1 as DFQATT and CDR2 as SNEGSKA (reference sequence). The CDR3 contains 15 residues. The ends lost 0 bases at V and 1 base at J; junction bases unmatched: 2. This CDR3 is CSARDGQGASYEQYF. CDR3 sequence (DNA): TGCAGTGCTAGAGATGGACAGGGGGCATCCTACGAGCAGTACTTC.

There are a few counts of this clonotype. The chain links TRBV7-9 to TRBJ2-1; 7 bases fit TRBD2. Per germline, CDR1 SEHNR and CDR2 FQNEAQ (reference sequence). Unmatched junction bases numbered 7, after V lost 5 bases and J lost 3 bases. This CDR3 is built from 15 residues. This CDR3 reads CASSPSRGVYNEQFF. The CDR3 DNA is TGTGCCAGCAGCCCTAGCCGGGGGGTCTACAATGAGCAGTTCTTC.

The chain has TRBV4-2 and TRBJ2-1; TRBD2 is a possible D gene (5 bases). The CDR3 length is 16 residues. Between the trimmed V and J ends, which lost 0 bases and 4 bases, there was a span of 13 bases. Per germline, CDR1 LGHNA and CDR2 YNFKEQ. The CDR3 DNA sequence: TGTGCCAGCAGCCAAGAAAGGGTGAGCGGATACAATGAGCAGTTCTTC. This gives the protein CASSQERVSGYNEQFF.

As for this clonotype: A much larger clone lies a single base off, so this may be a read error. The chain couples TRBV20-1 to TRBJ2-1; 7 bases are a match to TRBD1. The CDR3 loop spans 15 amino acids. The germline CDR1 and CDR2 sequences are DFQATT and SNEGSKA (reference sequence). V shed 6 bases, J shed 9 bases, and the junction held 17 bases outside the gene matches. The CDR3 reads CSAAEGAGRMAEQFF. CDR3 in DNA: TGCAGTGCCGCAGAGGGGGCAGGCCGTATGGCTGAGCAGTTCTTC.

This clonotype was found a few times. The J gene is TRBJ2-1, the V gene TRBV20-1; 12 bases fit TRBD2. The trim removed 0 bases at V and 4 bases at J, leaving 1 base unmatched. Germline loops: CDR1 DFQATT, CDR2 SNEGSKA (reference sequence). The CDR3 loop spans 15 amino acids. The CDR3 spells CSARETSGRYNEQFF. CDR3 nucleotide sequence: TGCAGTGCTAGAGAAACTAGCGGGAGGTACAATGAGCAGTTCTTC.

V is TRBV30 and J is TRBJ2-1; D may be TRBD2 (6 bases). V lost 2 bases and J 0 bases, leaving 8 bases between the germline ends. The germline V gene has CDR1 GTSNPN and CDR2 SVGIG (reference sequence). There are 14 residues in the CDR3. The CDR3: CAWSIGSSYNEQFF. CDR3 bases: TGTGCCTGGAGTATCGGGAGCTCCTACAATGAGCAGTTCTTC.

The chain combines TRBV21-1 with TRBJ2-7. TRBV21-1 is described as a pseudogene. The CDR3 runs 14 residues. In nucleotides, the CDR3 is TGTGCCAGCAGCAAAGCCCCCGTTATCTACGAGCAGTACTTC. Translated: CASSKAPVIYEQYF.

This clonotype has just a few counts. This sequence joins TRBV11-2 and TRBJ1-1, with 7 bases lining up with TRBD1. In germline, CDR1 is SGHAT, CDR2 FQNNGV. The CDR3 has 15 residues. Trimming cost V 6 bases and J 6 bases; bases outside gene matches: 13. The CDR3 region has the DNA TGTGCCAGCAGTAACCGCTTTGACAGGGCCGCTGAAGCTTTCTTT. Residues: CASSNRFDRAAEAFF.

In its sample, this clonotype was seen many times. V gene TRBV5-5 combines with J gene TRBJ1-6; 8 bases line up with TRBD1. The J segment lost 8 bases and the V segment lost 3 bases, leaving 4 bases of the junction unmatched. The germline CDR1 and CDR2 sequences are SGHKS and YYEKEE (reference sequence). The CDR3 loop spans 14 amino acids. The CDR3, as DNA: TGTGCCAGCAGCTATGGACAGGGCGATTCACCCCTCCACTTT. This sequence encodes CASSYGQGDSPLHF.

This clonotype occurred a few times. The chain employs TRBV7-2 and TRBJ2-1; 8 bases line up with TRBD1. CDR1 SGHTA and CDR2 FQGNSA come from the germline V gene. Unmatched junction bases numbered 9, after V lost 1 base and J lost 7 bases. The CDR3 extends over 16 amino acids. The CDR3 nucleotides read TGTGCCAGCAGCTTAGAAGGACAGGGAAGGGGGAATGAGCAGTTCTTC. Translating it yields CASSLEGQGRGNEQFF.

The chain uses TRBV20-1 and TRBJ2-5; 7 positions agree with TRBD1. J lost 13 bases, V lost 1 base, and 15 bases had no gene match. Germline CDR1 and CDR2: DFQATT and SNEGSKA (reference sequence). The CDR3 is 14 amino acids. The CDR3 coding sequence is TGCAGTGCTAGAGCTTTAAGAGCGAGGGGGCCCACGTACTTC. This codes for CSARALRARGPTYF.

The chain couples TRBV20-1 to TRBJ2-6; D gene unclear. Trimming took off 2 bases at V and 3 bases at J, with 8 bases between the two ends. From germline, CDR1 is DFQATT and CDR2 SNEGSKA (reference sequence). The CDR3 is made up of 14 amino acids. CDR3 in amino acids: CSARSAVGANVLTF. In DNA, the CDR3 is TGCAGTGCTAGATCGGCAGTTGGGGCCAACGTCCTGACTTTC.

The chain joins TRBV20-1 to TRBJ2-3, with D perhaps TRBD2 (5 bases). This CDR3 contains 15 residues. V shed 2 bases and J shed 0 bases, with 12 bases lying between them. CDR1 is DFQATT, CDR2 SNEGSKA, per germline (reference sequence). CDR3 region: CSARLDRGSTDTQYF. CDR3 coding DNA: TGCAGTGCTAGATTAGATCGGGGAAGCACAGATACGCAGTATTTT.

With regard to this clonotype: The junction does not match germline at one end; this may be a read error. This chain uses TRBV7-7 with TRBJ2-2, with D possibly being TRBD2 (5 bases). The CDR3 spans 17 residues. Germline assignment: CDR1 SSHAT and CDR2 FNYEAQ (reference sequence). The CDR3 spells CASSQAVLYGNTGELFF. DNA of the CDR3: TGTGCTAGCAGCCAAGCGGTACTGTATGGGAACACCGGGGAGCTGTTTTTT.

The table lists this clonotype with many counts. The chain links TRBV29-1 to TRBJ2-7; D remains unclear. V was pared by 4 bases and J by 0 bases, with 10 bases between. CDR3 length equals 13 residues. Germline CDR1 and CDR2: SQVTM and ANQGSEA. The CDR3 loop is CSVAQRSSYEQYF. The CDR3 DNA reads as TGCAGCGTTGCACAGAGGAGCTCCTACGAGCAGTACTTC.

This clonotype was seen a few times. The genes are TRBV5-1 and TRBJ1-4; D gene unclear. Trimming left V 0 bases short and J 3 bases short, with 12 bases between. The germline CDR1 and CDR2 sequences are SGHRS and YFSETQ. The CDR3 is 16 residues long. Here the CDR3 reads CASSLVAVSSNEKLFF. The CDR3 DNA is TGCGCCAGCAGCTTGGTTGCAGTTAGCTCTAATGAAAAACTGTTTTTT.

This chain joins TRBV20-1 and TRBJ1-1; D gene ambiguous. The V and J ends lost 6 bases and 4 bases respectively, with 9 bases between them. Germline CDR1 reads DFQATT; CDR2 reads SNEGSKA (reference sequence). CDR3 length: 11 residues. CDR3 sequence reads: CSAPRSTEAFF. In DNA form, the CDR3 reads TGCAGTGCCCCCCGCAGCACTGAAGCTTTCTTT.

This chain joins TRBV5-1 and TRBJ2-2, with TRBD2 matching over 10 bases. Trimming cost V 0 bases and J 7 bases; bases outside gene matches: 9. Germline lookup yields CDR1 SGHRS and CDR2 YFSETQ. The CDR3 consists of 17 residues. CDR3 sequence: CASSLGTSGRQIGELFF. The CDR3 nucleotides read TGCGCCAGCAGCTTGGGGACTAGCGGACGTCAGATCGGGGAGCTGTTTTTT.

The chain couples TRBV20-1 to TRBJ2-1; D is undetermined. The CDR3 contains 13 residues. Trimming left V 1 base short and J 3 bases short, with 7 bases between. Germline CDR1 reads DFQATT; CDR2 reads SNEGSKA (reference sequence). Here the CDR3 reads CSARVDFYNEQFF. CDR3 bases: TGCAGTGCTAGAGTGGATTTCTACAATGAGCAGTTCTTC.

The rearrangement joins TRBV19 to TRBJ1-6; 10 positions match TRBD1. The CDR3 consists of 15 residues. In germline, CDR1 is LNHDA, CDR2 SQIVND (reference sequence). The V gene end was trimmed by 11 bases and the J gene end by 6 bases; junction bases not matched to a gene: 10. For the CDR3, the DNA is TGTGCCTCATGTCTCGGGACAGGGGTTAATTCACCCCTCCACTTT. Protein sequence: CASCLGTGVNSPLHF.

This clonotype was detected many times. This sequence joins TRBV10-3 and TRBJ2-6; a possible D gene is TRBD1 (6 bases). Trimming pared 7 bases from V and 0 bases from J, leaving 13 bases between. This CDR3 spans 16 amino acids. Germline CDR1 and CDR2: ENHRY and SYGVKD. In nucleotides, the CDR3 is TGTGCCATCACCTGGACAGTTAGCTCTGGGGCCAACGTCCTGACTTTC. It encodes CAITWTVSSGANVLTF.

This clonotype was recorded a few times. The chain links TRBV4-1 to TRBJ2-1; no reliable D call. This CDR3 is 13 amino acids long. CDR1 is MGHRA, CDR2 YSYEKL, per germline. The germline V and J ends were trimmed by 0 bases and 8 bases, with 8 bases remaining between them. In DNA form, the CDR3 reads TGCGCCAGCAGCCAAGACCTCTGGCATGAGCAGTTCTTC. This codes for CASSQDLWHEQFF.

The chain employs TRBV28 and TRBJ2-5; TRBD1 aligns across 7 bases. The CDR3 length is 15 residues. Germline V lookup: CDR1 MDHEN, CDR2 SYDVKM. Unmatched junction bases numbered 4, after V lost 3 bases and J lost 0 bases. CDR3 DNA sequence: TGTGCCAGCAGTTTCTGGGACAGCTACCAAGAGACCCAGTACTTC. Amino acids: CASSFWDSYQETQYF.

The chain recombines TRBV27 with TRBJ2-1; D assignment may be TRBD1 or TRBD2 (6 bases each). From germline, CDR1 is MNHEY and CDR2 SMNVEV (reference sequence). The V and J ends lost 1 base and 15 bases respectively, with 13 bases between them. The CDR3 contains 12 residues. CDR3 nucleotides: TGTGCCAGCAGTTTATTCGGGGGCGAACTGTTCTTC. This gives the protein CASSLFGGELFF.

J is TRBJ1-2 and V is TRBV20-1; 10 nucleotides line up with TRBD1. This CDR3 comprises 15 residues. V lost 6 bases and J lost 8; bases outside the gene matches: 15. Germline CDR1 and CDR2: DFQATT and SNEGSKA (reference sequence). The CDR3 region has the DNA TGCAGTGCCACCGGGACAGGGGCCCAGTGGGGGGGCTACACCTTC. Its translation is CSATGTGAQWGGYTF.